Detailed here is one T cell receptor (beta chain). The sample contains more than one DNA sequence encoding this CDR3. The data originate from a study of blood T cell repertoires in COVID-19. As originally analysed: Estimates of nucleated cell counts were drawn from the amplification of reference gene primers. Assay used: immunoSEQ multiplex PCR; TCRdb lists only in-frame clones, some missing. V and J calls and clone size are copied from that table; D and trimming were computed from the DNA. The table records hundreds of thousands of clones, 75% to 90% of them present only once. J was trimmed by 6 bases and V by 5 bases; bases with no gene match: 2. Per the germline V gene, CDR1 is MNHEY and CDR2 is SVGAGI. The CDR3 contains 12 residues.

The sequencing input was peripheral blood. The receptor was derived from a young woman with acute or convalescent COVID-19. The rearrangement uses TRBV6-5 and TRBJ1-2, with 8 bases identical to TRBD1. CDR3 in amino acids: CASSLTGDGYTF. The CDR3 region has the DNA TGTGCCAGCAGTCTGACAGGGGATGGCTACACCTTC.